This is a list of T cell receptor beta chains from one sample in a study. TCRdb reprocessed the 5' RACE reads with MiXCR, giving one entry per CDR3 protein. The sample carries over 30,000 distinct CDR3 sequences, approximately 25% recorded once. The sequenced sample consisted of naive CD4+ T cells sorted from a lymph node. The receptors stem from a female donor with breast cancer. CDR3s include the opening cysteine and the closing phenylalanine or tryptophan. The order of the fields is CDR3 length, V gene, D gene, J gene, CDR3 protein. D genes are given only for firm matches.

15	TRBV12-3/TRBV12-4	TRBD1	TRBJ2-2	CASSSRGRDTGELFF
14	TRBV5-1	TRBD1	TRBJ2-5	CASSVDRGQETQYF
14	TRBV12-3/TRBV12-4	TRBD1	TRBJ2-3	CASSLTGGTDTQYF
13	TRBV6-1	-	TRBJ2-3	CASSVSRENTQYF
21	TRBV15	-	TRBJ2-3	CATSRPRPGVTGEPSTDTQYF
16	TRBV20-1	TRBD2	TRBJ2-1	CSASGLAGSLSSEQFF
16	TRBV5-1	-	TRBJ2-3	CASSSRDTRFTDTQYF
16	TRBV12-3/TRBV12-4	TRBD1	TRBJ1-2	CASSSPTGQGEEGYTF
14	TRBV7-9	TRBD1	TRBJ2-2	CAGSQTQGAGELFF
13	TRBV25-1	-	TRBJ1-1	CASSVIQNTEAFF
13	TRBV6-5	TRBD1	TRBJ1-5	CASSYSTGDPQHF
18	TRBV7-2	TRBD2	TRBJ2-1	CASSSHTPGLALNNEQFF
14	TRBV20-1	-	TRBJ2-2	CSAHRASSTGELFF
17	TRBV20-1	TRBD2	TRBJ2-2	CSAREETSVLGGGELFF
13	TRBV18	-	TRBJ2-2	CASSRDSTGELFF
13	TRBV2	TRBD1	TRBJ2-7	CAKRDREAYEQYF
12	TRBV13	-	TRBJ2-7	CASSPPRGEQYF
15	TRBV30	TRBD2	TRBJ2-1	CAWSTGTSLVSEQFF
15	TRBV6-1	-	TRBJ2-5	CASKNFGTRQETQYF
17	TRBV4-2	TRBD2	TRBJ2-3	CASSQDGAGGGADTQYF
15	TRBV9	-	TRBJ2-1	CASSAPGTNIGEQFF
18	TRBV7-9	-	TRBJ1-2	CASSPSLGRGLGDYGYTF
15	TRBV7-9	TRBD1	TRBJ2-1	CAGSLDRGSYNEQFF
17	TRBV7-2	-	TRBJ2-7	CASSWNRDPRGLYEQYF
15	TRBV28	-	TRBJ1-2	CASSLGTTANYGYTF
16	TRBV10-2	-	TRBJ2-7	CASSQLTGGAAYEQYF
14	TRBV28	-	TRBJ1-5	CARWGQSVRQPQHF
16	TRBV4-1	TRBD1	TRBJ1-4	CASSQAETGGHEKLFF
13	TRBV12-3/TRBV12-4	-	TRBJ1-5	CASSLHDNQPQHF
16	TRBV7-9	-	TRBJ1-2	CASSRNPRDPNYGYTF
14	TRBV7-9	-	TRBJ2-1	CASSLVQGHNEQFF
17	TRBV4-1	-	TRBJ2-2	CASSQVRLATNTGELFF
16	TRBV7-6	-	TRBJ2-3	CASSLVRGPGTDTQYF
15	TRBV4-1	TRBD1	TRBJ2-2	CASSQGGQHTGELFF
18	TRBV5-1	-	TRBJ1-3	CASSPRTAPTGSGNTIYF
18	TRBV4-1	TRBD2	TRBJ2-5	CASSQGLAEGGFMETQYF
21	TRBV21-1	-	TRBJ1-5	CASSKVCDKLFRDSFDQPQHF
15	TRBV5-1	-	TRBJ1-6	CASSGTTGANSPLHF
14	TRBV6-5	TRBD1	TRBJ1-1	CASSWGQVGTEAFF
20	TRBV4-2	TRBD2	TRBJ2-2	CASSQEPLAGVPANTGELFF
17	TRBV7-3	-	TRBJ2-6	CASSPRDVFSGANVLTF
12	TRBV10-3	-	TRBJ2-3	CAISETTDTQYF
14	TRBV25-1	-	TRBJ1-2	CASRRGGTNYGYTF
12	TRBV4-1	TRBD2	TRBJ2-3	CATSGNSDTQYF
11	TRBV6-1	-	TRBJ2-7	CASSDAYEQYF
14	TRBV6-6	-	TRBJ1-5	CASSPDRYNQPQHF
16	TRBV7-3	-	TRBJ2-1	CASSHRRTARYNEQFF
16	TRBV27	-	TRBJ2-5	CASSLYAGLGQETQYF
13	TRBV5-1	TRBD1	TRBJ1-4	CASSIQGKEKLFF
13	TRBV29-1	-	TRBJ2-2	CSGGSTQLGELFF
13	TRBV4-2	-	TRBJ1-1	CASSHGTRTEAFF
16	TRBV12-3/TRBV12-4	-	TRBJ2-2	CASSLFGRGRVGELFF
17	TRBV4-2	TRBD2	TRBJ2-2	CASSQDLGAGLTGELFF
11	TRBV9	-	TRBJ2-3	CASSKSDTQYF
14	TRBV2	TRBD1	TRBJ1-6	CASSRQGDDSPLHF
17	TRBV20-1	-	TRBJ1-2	CSARILGGAGKHYGYTF
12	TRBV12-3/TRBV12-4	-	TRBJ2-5	CASSRTQETQYF
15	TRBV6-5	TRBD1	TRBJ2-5	CASSRKPGQGATQYF
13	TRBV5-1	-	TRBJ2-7	CASSSEWGFEQYF